The 26 T cell receptor beta chains in this list originate from one sample, sequenced in a study of cytomegalovirus exposure and HLA in healthy donors. PCR employed 60 Vbeta and 13 Jbeta primers. Generated by immunoSEQ multiplex PCR, the TCRdb table keeps only in-frame clones and is missing some. The sample consists of 120,000 or so clones, 73% of them appearing once. The sequencing input was PBMCs. These receptor sequences come from a woman aged 35 to 49 in good health and CMV-seronegative.

The chain links TRBV5-1 to TRBJ2-1, with D unresolved. Germline-derived CDR1 and CDR2 are SGHRS and YFSETQ. The CDR3 consists of 16 residues. Trimming removed 4 bases at V and 6 bases at J, with 20 bases between. The CDR3 is CASSILEAPNSNEQFF. CDR3 nucleotides: TGCGCCAGCAGCATCCTCGAGGCCCCTAATAGCAATGAGCAGTTCTTC.

This chain links TRBV14 with TRBJ2-1; the match to TRBD2 covers 11 bases. V lost 4 bases and J lost 2; bases outside the gene matches: 1. The CDR3 sequence is 15 residues long. Germline CDR1 and CDR2: SGHDN and FVKESK. The DNA of the CDR3 is TGTGCCAGCAGCCTAGCGGGGGGGGCCTACAATGAGCAGTTCTTC. It specifies CASSLAGGAYNEQFF.

This clone has a handful of counts. The chain is built from TRBV2 and TRBJ2-1, with 10 nucleotides matching TRBD2. The J segment lost 3 bases and the V segment lost 1 base, leaving 0 bases of the junction unmatched. Germline CDR1 is SNHLY and CDR2 is FYNNEI. This CDR3 is 15 amino acids long. DNA for the CDR3: TGTGCCAGCAGTGAAGGGACTAGCGGCTACAATGAGCAGTTCTTC. Translation: CASSEGTSGYNEQFF.

The rearrangement links TRBV7-8 to TRBJ2-2; D may be TRBD2 (5 bases). V was pared by 10 bases and J by 3 bases, with 12 bases between. This CDR3 is 13 amino acids long. The germline CDR1 and CDR2 sequences are SGHVS and FQNEAQ. The CDR3 sequence: CATRRVDTGELFF. CDR3 sequence (DNA): TGTGCCACAAGGCGGGTCGACACCGGGGAGCTGTTTTTT. Variable domain in full (rest from reference TRBV7-8 and TRBJ2-2): GAGVSQSPRYKVAKRGQDVALRCDPISGHVSLFWYQQALGQGPEFLTYFQNEAQLDKSGLPSDRFFAERPEGSVSTLKIQRTQQEDSAVYLCATRRVDTGELFFGEGSRLTVL.

The V gene is TRBV7-8, the J gene TRBJ1-6, with a tentative D call TRBD1 (5 bases). Germline V gene lookup returns CDR1 SGHVS and CDR2 FQNEAQ. Trimming took 0 bases from V and 8 from J, leaving 14 bases between them. This CDR3 is 16 amino acids long. CDR3 sequence (DNA): TGTGCCAGCAGCTTAGCCCCGGCAGGGAACCATTCACCCCTCCACTTT. Protein product: CASSLAPAGNHSPLHF.

The rearrangement links TRBV5-1 to TRBJ1-1, with a weak D call TRBD1 (6 bases). CDR1 SGHRS and CDR2 YFSETQ come from the germline V gene. Trimming removed 4 bases at V and 1 base at J, with 14 bases between. The CDR3 sequence is 15 residues long. In nucleotides, the CDR3 is TGCGCCAGCAGCCGGGGGGGACAAACGAACACTGAAGCTTTCTTT. This codes for CASSRGGQTNTEAFF.

The chain joins TRBV4-2 to TRBJ2-1; TRBD2 matches 7 bases. The CDR3 has 16 residues. The germline V gene encodes CDR1 LGHNA and CDR2 YNFKEQ. Trimming took 0 bases from V and 3 from J; bases not matched to a gene: 5. The CDR3 bases are TGTGCCAGCAGCCAAGAAGGTCTAGCGGTCTACAATGAGCAGTTCTTC. This sequence encodes CASSQEGLAVYNEQFF.

The chain combines TRBV25-1 with TRBJ2-7, with TRBD1 matching 7 bases. J lost 0 bases, V lost 3 bases, and 8 bases had no gene match. Germline CDR1 and CDR2: MGHDK and SYGVNS. The CDR3 loop spans 16 amino acids. CDR3 bases: TGTGCCAGCAGTGAGCCGGGACAGAAATACTCCTACGAGCAGTACTTC. Amino acids: CASSEPGQKYSYEQYF.

Concerning this clone: One junction end disagrees with the germline gene, perhaps due to a read error. V is TRBV5-1 and J is TRBJ2-7, with D maybe TRBD1 (7 bases). The CDR3 has 11 amino acids. Germline V gene lookup returns CDR1 SGHRS and CDR2 YFSETQ. As DNA, the CDR3 is TGCGCCAGCAGCACCAGGGGGGAGCCCCCCTTC. Protein sequence: CASSTRGEPPF.

V is TRBV29-1 and J is TRBJ1-1; a possible D gene is TRBD1 (6 bases). Germline lookup yields CDR1 SQVTM and CDR2 ANQGSEA. Trimming shortened V by 5 bases and J by 3 bases, and 16 bases separated the two germline ends. CDR3 length: 14 amino acids. This CDR3 is CSVPRGQGDTEAFF. The CDR3, as DNA: TGCAGCGTTCCCAGGGGCCAGGGAGACACTGAAGCTTTCTTT.

This clone was counted only a few times. This chain uses TRBV5-1 with TRBJ2-3, with TRBD1 matching over 9 bases. The CDR3 has 16 residues. Germline CDR1 reads SGHRS; CDR2 reads YFSETQ. The V and J ends lost 2 bases and 2 bases, in that order; junction bases with no gene match: 6. CDR3 sequence (DNA): TGCGCCAGCAGCTTCTTGGGACAGGGAAACACAGATACGCAGTATTTT. Translation: CASSFLGQGNTDTQYF.

This clone was counted a few times. The CDR3 loop reads CASNIKGDGELFF. The CDR3 coding sequence is TGTGCCAGCAACATTAAGGGGGACGGGGAGCTGTTTTTT. This chain links TRBV5-5 with TRBJ2-2; weak D call: TRBD1 (6 bases). The germline V gene encodes CDR1 SGHKS and CDR2 YYEKEE (reference sequence). Trimming shortened V by 6 bases and J by 7 bases, and 13 bases separated the two germline ends. This CDR3 region has 13 residues.

In its sample, this clone was seen once. The CDR3 protein is CASSPPGVNYGYTF. The CDR3 DNA follows: TGTGCCAGCAGCCCCCCAGGGGTTAACTATGGCTACACCTTC. The chain joins TRBV9 to TRBJ1-2; tentative D call: TRBD1 (6 bases). The CDR3 consists of 14 residues. Germline loops: CDR1 SGDLS, CDR2 YYNGEE. The ends were cut back, 4 bases at V and 1 base at J, with 11 bases in the middle.

This rearrangement joins TRBV4-3 to TRBJ2-7; 11 bases line up with TRBD2. Unmatched junction bases numbered 17, after V lost 3 bases and J lost 4 bases. This CDR3 spans 19 amino acids. Germline-derived CDR1 and CDR2 are LGHNA and YSLEER. CDR3 amino acids: CASSHAHGGLAGGEYEQYF. DNA for the CDR3: TGCGCCAGCAGCCATGCCCATGGGGGGCTAGCGGGAGGAGAATACGAGCAGTACTTC.

The V call is TRBV27, the J call TRBJ2-7; 12 bases map to TRBD2. CDR3 length: 16 amino acids. V lost 5 bases, J lost 2 bases, and 7 bases stayed unmatched. CDR1 MNHEY and CDR2 SMNVEV come from the germline V gene (reference sequence). The CDR3 region has the DNA TGTGCCAGCAGTGTGACTAGCGGGGGCCCTCCCTACGAGCAGTACTTC. Translated, it gives CASSVTSGGPPYEQYF.

V and J are TRBV4-2 and TRBJ1-3; D is ambiguous. Looked up from germline, CDR1 is LGHNA and CDR2 is YNFKEQ. The CDR3 totals 13 residues. Trimming shortened V by 1 base and J by 8 bases, and 9 bases separated the two germline ends. The CDR3 reads CASSQGWGDTIYF. The CDR3 DNA sequence: TGTGCCAGCAGCCAAGGTTGGGGAGACACCATATATTTT.

The J gene is TRBJ2-2, the V gene TRBV7-2, with TRBD2 as a possible D gene (6 bases). The germline CDR1 and CDR2 sequences are SGHTA and FQGNSA. The CDR3 length is 17 residues. Trimming took off 5 bases at V and 1 base at J, with 17 bases between the two ends. The DNA for the CDR3 is TGTGCCAGCAGCCATGCGTGGGGGGAATGGAACACCGGGGAGCTGTTTTTT. It yields the protein CASSHAWGEWNTGELFF.

This clone was picked up a small number of times. The chain links TRBV18 to TRBJ2-3; 9 bases match TRBD1. After removal of 0 bases from V and 2 bases from J, the junction contained 3 bases not matched to a gene. CDR3 size: 16 residues. Per germline, CDR1 KGHSH and CDR2 LQKENI. The chain's CDR3 is CASSPPGQGDTDTQYF. As DNA, the CDR3 is TGTGCCAGCTCACCACCGGGACAGGGTGACACAGATACGCAGTATTTT.

CDR3 sequence: CASSPRQGVGPEYF. For the CDR3, the DNA is TGTGCCAGCTCACCTAGACAGGGGGTCGGACCCGAGTACTTC. V is TRBV18 and J is TRBJ2-7; 9 bases are shared with TRBD1. With V trimmed by 3 bases and J by 11 bases, 11 bases remained unmatched. CDR1 KGHSH and CDR2 LQKENI come from the germline V gene. This CDR3 region has 14 residues.

J is TRBJ2-7 and V is TRBV6-5, with D unresolved. Germline V lookup: CDR1 MNHEY, CDR2 SVGAGI. V was clipped by 11 bases and J by 3 bases, with 11 bases between them. There are 11 residues in the CDR3. DNA of the CDR3: TGTGCCGAACCACTTTACTACGAGCAGTACTTC. Translated, it gives CAEPLYYEQYF.

This clone was counted between two and nine times. The chain recombines TRBV7-2 with TRBJ2-2; 7 bases match TRBD2. Germline V gives CDR1 SGHTA, CDR2 FQGNSA. V dropped 2 bases and J dropped 5; count of bases not matched to a gene: 5. The CDR3 runs 15 residues. CDR3: CASSLRGAGTGELFF. Here the CDR3 DNA reads TGTGCCAGCAGCTTACGGGGAGCGGGAACCGGGGAGCTGTTTTTT.

J is TRBJ1-5 and V is TRBV18; 9 nucleotides match TRBD1. The germline gives CDR1 KGHSH, CDR2 LQKENI. V trimming: 3 bases; J trimming: 4 bases; junction bases outside the gene matches: 10. The CDR3 is made up of 17 amino acids. The CDR3 bases are TGTGCCAGCTCACCGCCCGGGACAGGGACAGTTAATCAGCCCCAGCATTTT. Its translation is CASSPPGTGTVNQPQHF.

The V gene is TRBV18, the J gene TRBJ2-3; 11 bases fit TRBD2. The V segment lost 3 bases and the J segment 0 bases; nucleotides outside the gene matches: 2. CDR3 length: 16 residues. The germline gives CDR1 KGHSH, CDR2 LQKENI. CDR3 bases: TGTGCCAGCTCACCGGGGACTAGCGGAAGCACAGATACGCAGTATTTT. Encoded protein: CASSPGTSGSTDTQYF.

The V gene is TRBV19, the J gene TRBJ2-3, with 7 bases identical to TRBD2. Germline-derived CDR1 and CDR2 are LNHDA and SQIVND (reference sequence). The CDR3 consists of 15 residues. V lost 3 bases to trimming and J lost 5 bases; unmatched junction nucleotides: 8. The chain's CDR3 is CASSMGGFSGDTQYF. The CDR3 DNA follows: TGTGCCAGTAGTATGGGAGGGTTCAGTGGAGATACGCAGTATTTT.

The genes are TRBV6-4 and TRBJ2-3; 16 bases line up with TRBD2. V lost 4 bases and J lost 1; bases outside the gene matches: 11. The CDR3 is made up of 20 amino acids. Germline V gene data show CDR1 as MRHNA and CDR2 as SNTAGT. The CDR3 here is CASSALWGLAGGYCTDTQYF. The CDR3 region has the DNA TGTGCCAGCAGTGCCCTATGGGGACTAGCGGGAGGGTATTGCACAGATACGCAGTATTTT.

This sequence joins TRBV25-1 and TRBJ1-5, with 11 bases fitting TRBD1. Per germline, CDR1 MGHDK and CDR2 SYGVNS. V shed 4 bases and J 7 bases; nucleotides not matched to a gene: 9. There are 16 residues in the CDR3. CDR3 nucleotides: TGTGCCAGCAGTGGGGGACAGGGGGGTGTTAACCAGCCCCAGCATTTT. Translated: CASSGGQGGVNQPQHF.